The present entry profiles one T cell receptor beta chain with its context. Antigen unknown. Trimming at V came to 7 bases and at J to 0 bases, leaving 9 bases not matched to a gene. This CDR3 has 15 amino acids. From germline, CDR1 is MNHEY and CDR2 SMNVEV (reference sequence). The sample belongs to a study of cytomegalovirus exposure and HLA in healthy donors. Study outcomes and limitations: According to the study, 160 or so TCR beta chains were cytomegalovirus-associated. Accurate prediction of HLA-A and HLA-B alleles (for most subjects) was reportedly achieved from TCR beta sequences. TCR beta V segments were, for the most part, productive about 87% or about 30% of the time in an earlier analysis.

PCR used 60 Vbeta primers and 13 Jbeta primers. Generated by immunoSEQ multiplex PCR, the TCRdb table keeps only in-frame clones and is missing some. The sample lists 150,000 to 200,000 clones, 80% occurring once. The chain is built from TRBV27 and TRBJ2-7, with 7 bases lining up with TRBD1. The sample comprised PBMCs. This sequence originates from a woman in her thirties or forties in good health and CMV-seronegative. The CDR3 sequence is CASTHRDSSSYEQYF. The CDR3 nucleotides read TGTGCCAGCACCCACCGGGACAGCAGCTCCTACGAGCAGTACTTC.